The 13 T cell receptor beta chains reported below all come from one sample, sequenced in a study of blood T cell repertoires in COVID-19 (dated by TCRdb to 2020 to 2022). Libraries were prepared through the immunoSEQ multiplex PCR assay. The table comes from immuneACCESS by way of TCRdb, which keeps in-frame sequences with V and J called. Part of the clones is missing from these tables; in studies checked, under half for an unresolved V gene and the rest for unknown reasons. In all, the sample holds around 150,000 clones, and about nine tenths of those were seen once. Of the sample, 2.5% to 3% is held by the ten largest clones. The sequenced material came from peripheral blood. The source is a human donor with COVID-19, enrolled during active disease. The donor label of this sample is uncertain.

For the CDR3, the DNA is TGTGCCAGAGATTCACAGGCCAGCAAGTCCGAGCAGTACTTC. Residues: CARDSQASKSEQYF. The V call is TRBV21-1, the J call TRBJ2-7; no check of the table's D call, TRBD1, against the DNA was made. TRBV21-1 is reported as a pseudogene. The CDR3 contains 14 residues.

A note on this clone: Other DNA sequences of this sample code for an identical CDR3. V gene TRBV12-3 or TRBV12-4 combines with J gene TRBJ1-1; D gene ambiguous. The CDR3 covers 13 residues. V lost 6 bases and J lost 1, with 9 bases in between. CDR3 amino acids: CASSSGRNTEAFF. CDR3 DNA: TGTGCCAGCAGCTCGGGGAGGAACACTGAAGCTTTCTTT.

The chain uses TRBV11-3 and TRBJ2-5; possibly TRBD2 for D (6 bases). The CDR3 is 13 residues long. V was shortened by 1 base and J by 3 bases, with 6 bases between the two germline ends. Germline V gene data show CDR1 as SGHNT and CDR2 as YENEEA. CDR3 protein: CASSLGGEETQYF. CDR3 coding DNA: TGTGCCAGCAGCTTAGGCGGGGAAGAGACCCAGTACTTC. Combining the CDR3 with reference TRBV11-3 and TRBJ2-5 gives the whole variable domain EAGVVQSPRYKIIEKKQPVAFWCNPISGHNTLYWYLQNLGQGPELLIRYENEEAVDDSQLPKDRFSAERLKGVDSTLKIQPAELGDSAVYLCASSLGGEETQYFGPGTRLLVL.

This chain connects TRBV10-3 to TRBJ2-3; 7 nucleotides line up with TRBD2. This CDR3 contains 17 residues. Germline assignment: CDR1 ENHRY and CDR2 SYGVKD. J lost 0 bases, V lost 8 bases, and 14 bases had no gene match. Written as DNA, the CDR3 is TGTGCCATCTCGGGGGGTAGCAGCGACTCTAGCACAGATACGCAGTATTTT. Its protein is CAISGGSSDSSTDTQYF.

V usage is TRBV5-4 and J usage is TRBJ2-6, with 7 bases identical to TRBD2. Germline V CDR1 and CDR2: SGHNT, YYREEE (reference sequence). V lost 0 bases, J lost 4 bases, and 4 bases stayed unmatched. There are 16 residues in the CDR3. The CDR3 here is CASSLGGSAGANVLTF. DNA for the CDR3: TGTGCCAGCAGCTTGGGCGGGAGCGCCGGGGCCAACGTCCTGACTTTC.

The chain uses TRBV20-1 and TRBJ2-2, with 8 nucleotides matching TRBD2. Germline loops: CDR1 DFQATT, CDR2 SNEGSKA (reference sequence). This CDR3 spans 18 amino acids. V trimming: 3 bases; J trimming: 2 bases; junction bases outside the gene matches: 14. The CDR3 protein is CSASGRWGRGDNTGELFF. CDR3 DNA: TGCAGTGCTAGTGGTCGGTGGGGGCGGGGGGACAACACCGGGGAGCTGTTTTTT.

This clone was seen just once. CDR3 amino acids: CASSASHRDDTGELFF. The CDR3 nucleotides read TGTGCCAGCAGCGCCTCTCATCGGGATGACACCGGGGAGCTGTTTTTT. The chain recombines TRBV7-3 with TRBJ2-2; a weak D match, TRBD2 (5 bases). Germline V gene lookup returns CDR1 SGHTA and CDR2 FQGTGA. This CDR3 has 16 residues. Trimming cost V 5 bases and J 3 bases, with 16 bases left between them.

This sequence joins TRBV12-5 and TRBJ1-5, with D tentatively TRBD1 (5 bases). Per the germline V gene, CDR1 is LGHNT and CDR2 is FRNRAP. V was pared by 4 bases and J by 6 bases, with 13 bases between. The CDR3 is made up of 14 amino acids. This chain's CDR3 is CASGWPGSGQPQHF. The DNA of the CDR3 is TGTGCTAGTGGTTGGCCAGGGTCAGGTCAGCCCCAGCATTTT.

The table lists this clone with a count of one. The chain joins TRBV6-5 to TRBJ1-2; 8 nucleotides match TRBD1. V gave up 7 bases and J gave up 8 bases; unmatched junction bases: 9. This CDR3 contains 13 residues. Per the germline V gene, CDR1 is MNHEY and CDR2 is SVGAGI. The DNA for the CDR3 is TGTGCCAGCAAGGAAGACAGGGGTGGCGGCTACACCTTC. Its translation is CASKEDRGGGYTF.

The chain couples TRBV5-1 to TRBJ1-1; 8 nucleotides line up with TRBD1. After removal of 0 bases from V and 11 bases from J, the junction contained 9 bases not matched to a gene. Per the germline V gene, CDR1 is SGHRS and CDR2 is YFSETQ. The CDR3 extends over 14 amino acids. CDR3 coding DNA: TGCGCCAGCAGCTTGGGGGACAGGTACCTTGAGGCTTTCTTT. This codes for CASSLGDRYLEAFF.

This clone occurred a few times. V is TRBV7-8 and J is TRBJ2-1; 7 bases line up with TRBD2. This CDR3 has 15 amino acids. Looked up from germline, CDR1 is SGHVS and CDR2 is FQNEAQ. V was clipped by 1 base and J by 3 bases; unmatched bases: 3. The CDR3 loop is CASSLGGSLYNEQFF. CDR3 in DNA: TGTGCCAGCAGCTTAGGCGGGAGCCTCTACAATGAGCAGTTCTTC. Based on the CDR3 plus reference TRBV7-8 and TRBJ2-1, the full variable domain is GAGVSQSPRYKVAKRGQDVALRCDPISGHVSLFWYQQALGQGPEFLTYFQNEAQLDKSGLPSDRFFAERPEGSVSTLKIQRTQQEDSAVYLCASSLGGSLYNEQFFGPGTRLTVL.

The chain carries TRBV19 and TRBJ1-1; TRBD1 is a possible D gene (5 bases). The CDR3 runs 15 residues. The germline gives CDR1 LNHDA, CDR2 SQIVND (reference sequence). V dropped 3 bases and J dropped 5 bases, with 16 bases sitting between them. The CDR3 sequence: CASSMRGSLPTEAFF. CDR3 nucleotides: TGTGCCAGTAGTATGCGGGGCAGCCTACCGACTGAAGCTTTCTTT.

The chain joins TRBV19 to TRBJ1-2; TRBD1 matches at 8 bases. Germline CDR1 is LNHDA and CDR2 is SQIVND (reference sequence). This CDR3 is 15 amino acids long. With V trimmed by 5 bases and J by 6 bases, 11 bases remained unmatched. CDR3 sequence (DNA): TGTGCCAGTAGTCGTGACAGGGGAGCCCCCAATGGCTACACCTTC. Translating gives CASSRDRGAPNGYTF.